This T cell receptor beta chain derives from a study of cytomegalovirus exposure and HLA in healthy donors. Study-level findings and limits: Most TCRs appeared rarely, but some public TCRs recurred in many donors. Analyses of presence and absence presupposed an approximately uniform sequencing depth across donors. Accurate predictions that matched the HLA-A and HLA-B alleles of most subjects were reportedly made from TCR beta sequences. The study recorded 150 to 200 TCR beta chains that were cytomegalovirus-associated.

Trimming took 3 bases from V and 2 from J, leaving 17 bases between them. The CDR3 covers 16 residues. Germline V lookup: CDR1 LNHDA, CDR2 SQIVND (reference sequence). Primers included in the PCR were 60 Vbeta and 13 Jbeta primers. TCRdb's table, derived via immunoSEQ multiplex PCR, lists solely in-frame clones and lacks some. Of approximately 150,000 clones listed, roughly four fifths are singletons. In regard to this clone: No antigen is known for it.

The gene calls are TRBV19 and TRBJ2-7; TRBD1 might be the D (6 bases). The TCR was taken from a man between 60 and 75 years old in good health and CMV-seronegative. Sequencing was carried out using PBMCs. CDR3 sequence (DNA): TGTGCCAGTAGTATGATCGGAACAGGGAGCCCCTACGAGCAGTACTTC. Protein: CASSMIGTGSPYEQYF. Full variable domain (outside the CDR3, taken from reference TRBV19 and TRBJ2-7): DGGITQSPKYLFRKEGQNVTLSCEQNLNHDAMYWYRQDPGQGLRLIYYSQIVNDFQKGDIAEGYSVSREKKESFPLTVTSAQKNPTAFYLCASSMIGTGSPYEQYFGPGTRLTVT.